Following are 13 T cell receptor beta chains from one sample sequenced in a study of blood T cell repertoires in COVID-19. Data came from immunoSEQ multiplex PCR; TCRdb stores just in-frame clones and leaves some out. This sample yields some 220,000 clones, of which around three quarters are seen a single time; roughly 7% belongs to the top ten. The material sequenced was peripheral blood. The receptor source for this set is a woman in her sixties or seventies with acute or convalescent COVID-19.

The rearrangement joins TRBV19 to TRBJ1-1; TRBD1 matches 9 bases. Trimming cost V 6 bases and J 11 bases; bases outside gene matches: 13. This CDR3 has 14 residues. Germline lookup yields CDR1 LNHDA and CDR2 SQIVND (reference sequence). CDR3 DNA: TGTGCCAGTAGGCTGGGACAGGGCTTTGGGGGCGCTTTCTTT. Translating gives CASRLGQGFGGAFF.

V is TRBV11-2 and J is TRBJ1-2; 7 positions match TRBD1. V trimming: 4 bases; J trimming: 8 bases; junction bases outside the gene matches: 16. The germline V gene encodes CDR1 SGHAT and CDR2 FQNNGV. The CDR3 sequence is 16 residues long. DNA of the CDR3: TGTGCCAGCAGCTCCCTCAAGGGGCAGGGGGGCTGGGGCTACACCTTC. Translated: CASSSLKGQGGWGYTF. Together with reference TRBV11-2 and TRBJ1-2, the CDR3 gives the full variable domain: EAGVAQSPRYKIIEKRQSVAFWCNPISGHATLYWYQQILGQGPKLLIQFQNNGVVDDSQLPKDRFSAERLKGVDSTLKIQPAKLEDSAVYLCASSSLKGQGGWGYTFGSGTRLTVV.

V is TRBV5-1 and J is TRBJ2-1; 8 bases map to TRBD1. CDR3 length equals 13 residues. Germline V gene lookup returns CDR1 SGHRS and CDR2 YFSETQ. The V segment lost 7 bases and the J segment 7 bases; nucleotides outside the gene matches: 7. The CDR3 DNA sequence: TGCGCCAGCGGACCTCGGACAGGGAATGAGCAGTTCTTC. Amino acid sequence: CASGPRTGNEQFF.

Only a few counts were recorded for this clone. The V gene is TRBV12-3 or TRBV12-4, the J gene TRBJ2-1; 9 nucleotides line up with TRBD2. CDR3 size: 13 residues. V lost 8 bases to trimming and J lost 8 bases; unmatched junction nucleotides: 7. The CDR3 is CASSMGLAYEQFF. CDR3 nucleotides: TGTGCCAGCTCGATGGGACTAGCCTATGAGCAGTTCTTC.

This clone has a handful of counts. This rearrangement joins TRBV27 to TRBJ2-3; 9 bases are a match to TRBD1. V gave up 4 bases and J gave up 4 bases; unmatched junction bases: 9. Germline CDR1 reads MNHEY; CDR2 reads SMNVEV (reference sequence). This CDR3 is 16 amino acids long. The CDR3 DNA sequence: TGTGCCAGCAGTTCTACAAACAGGGGGCGCGCAGATACGCAGTATTTT. Translation gives CASSSTNRGRADTQYF.

This chain joins TRBV30 and TRBJ1-1; 9 bases align to TRBD1. V shed 3 bases, J shed 6 bases, and the junction held 5 bases outside the gene matches. The length of the CDR3 is 13 residues. Germline V gene lookup returns CDR1 GTSNPN and CDR2 SVGIG (reference sequence). CDR3 region: CAWRQGAGSEAFF. CDR3 sequence (DNA): TGTGCCTGGAGACAGGGGGCAGGGTCTGAAGCTTTCTTT.

On this clone itself: A read error may account for a junction end that differs from germline. Here the CDR3 reads CASSQDTGTRKTVF. Written as DNA, the CDR3 is TGTGCCAGCAGCCAAGACACAGGGACAAGAAAAACTGTTTTT. The rearrangement links TRBV14 to TRBJ1-4; tentative D call: TRBD1 (6 bases). The germline V gene has CDR1 SGHDN and CDR2 FVKESK. CDR3 length: 14 amino acids. The full variable domain, completed using reference TRBV14 and TRBJ1-4, is EAGVTQFPSHSVIEKGQTVTLRCDPISGHDNLYWYRRVMGKEIKFLLHFVKESKQDESGMPNNRFLAERTGGTYSTLKVQPAELEDSGVYFCASSQDTGTRKTVFGSGTQLSVL.

This clone was counted many times. This sequence joins TRBV11-2 and TRBJ1-6; D not certain. Germline CDR1 SGHAT, CDR2 FQNNGV. The CDR3 consists of 13 residues. Trimming shortened V by 0 bases and J by 9 bases, and 6 bases separated the two germline ends. The CDR3 reads CASSLERSSPLHF. Written as DNA, the CDR3 is TGTGCCAGCAGCTTAGAAAGGAGTTCACCCCTCCACTTT.

The chain couples TRBV11-3 to TRBJ2-1; D not certain. The CDR3 spans 13 residues. In germline, CDR1 is SGHNT, CDR2 YENEEA. Between the trimmed V and J ends, which lost 5 bases and 6 bases, there was a span of 11 bases. In nucleotides, the CDR3 is TGTGCCAGCAGCGGGCCCCTGGGCAATGAGCAGTTCTTC. It encodes CASSGPLGNEQFF.

The V and J genes are TRBV18 and TRBJ2-2, with 8 bases matching TRBD1. V trimming: 4 bases; J trimming: 2 bases; junction bases outside the gene matches: 3. Germline assignment: CDR1 KGHSH and CDR2 LQKENI. This CDR3 has 15 residues. The CDR3 bases are TGTGCCAGCTCACAGGGACAGGTTAACACCGGGGAGCTGTTTTTT. Translated, it gives CASSQGQVNTGELFF.

V is TRBV2 and J is TRBJ2-2, with a tentative D call TRBD1 (5 bases). Trimming took 5 bases from V and 6 from J, leaving 10 bases between them. Germline CDR1 reads SNHLY; CDR2 reads FYNNEI. The CDR3 sequence is 13 residues long. The CDR3 reads CASSQLGPGELFF. DNA of the CDR3: TGTGCCAGCAGTCAACTGGGGCCCGGGGAGCTGTTTTTT.

The rearrangement uses TRBV5-1 and TRBJ2-2, with TRBD2 matching over 12 bases. Per the germline V gene, CDR1 is SGHRS and CDR2 is YFSETQ. The CDR3 runs 18 residues. The V and J ends lost 4 bases and 5 bases, in that order; junction bases with no gene match: 12. CDR3 sequence reads: CASSPSQLAGGPTGELFF. The CDR3 bases are TGCGCCAGCAGCCCCTCCCAACTAGCGGGGGGACCTACCGGGGAGCTGTTTTTT.

This clone was counted only a few times. This chain links TRBV11-2 with TRBJ2-7, with D possibly being TRBD1 (7 bases). Germline loops: CDR1 SGHAT, CDR2 FQNNGV. The CDR3 runs to 16 residues. V dropped 1 base and J dropped 0 bases, with 13 bases sitting between them. CDR3 region: CASSLVGGTASYEQYF. Here the CDR3 DNA reads TGTGCCAGCAGCTTAGTAGGGGGGACAGCCTCCTACGAGCAGTACTTC.